The next 23 T cell receptor beta chains were all read from a single sample in a study of blood T cell repertoires in COVID-19. Method: immunoSEQ multiplex PCR; TCRdb's copy keeps in-frame clones and lacks some. The sample yields about 55,000 clones, roughly 86% seen once. Sequenced input: peripheral blood. These receptors were obtained from a man aged 35-49 years with COVID-19, enrolled during active disease.

V and J are TRBV24-1 and TRBJ1-5, with 7 bases aligning to TRBD1. Germline assignment: CDR1 KGHDR and CDR2 SFDVKD. The CDR3 is 16 amino acids. Trimming cost V 3 bases and J 4 bases; bases outside gene matches: 8. CDR3 DNA: TGTGCCACCAGTGATACCGGGACAGCTTCGAATCAGCCCCAGCATTTT. Protein sequence: CATSDTGTASNQPQHF.

This clone occurred a few times. This rearrangement joins TRBV30 to TRBJ1-2; perhaps TRBD1 as D (6 bases). V dropped 4 bases and J dropped 6 bases, with 15 bases sitting between them. This CDR3 spans 13 amino acids. CDR1 is GTSNPN and CDR2 is SVGIG in the germline V gene (reference sequence). The CDR3 loop is CAWTRDRPHGYTF. The CDR3 region has the DNA TGTGCCTGGACCCGAGACAGGCCCCATGGCTACACCTTC.

The chain couples TRBV28 to TRBJ2-1; 9 nucleotides agree with TRBD2. With V trimmed by 5 bases and J by 7 bases, 12 bases remained unmatched. CDR1 and CDR2 (germline): MDHEN, SYDVKM. The CDR3 runs to 16 residues. CDR3 coding DNA: TGTGCCAGCAGTCCCCCCGTACTAGCGGGTATAAATGAGCAGTTCTTC. This translates into CASSPPVLAGINEQFF.

This chain links TRBV5-8 with TRBJ2-2; the D is unclear. CDR3 length: 12 amino acids. V was pared by 2 bases and J by 8 bases, with 7 bases between. Germline assignment: CDR1 SGHTS and CDR2 YDEGEE. The CDR3 sequence is CASSFDFGELFF. As DNA, the CDR3 is TGTGCCAGCAGCTTCGACTTTGGGGAGCTGTTTTTT.

CDR3 protein: CASSSRRTATTSTDTQYF. The DNA for the CDR3 is TGTGCCAGCAGCTCGAGGAGGACAGCAACTACTAGCACAGATACGCAGTATTTT. V and J are TRBV28 and TRBJ2-3, with D possibly TRBD1 on 6 matching bases. The CDR3 totals 18 residues. Germline V gives CDR1 MDHEN, CDR2 SYDVKM. Between the trimmed V and J ends, which lost 6 bases and 0 bases, there was a span of 22 bases.

The J gene is TRBJ2-7, the V gene TRBV2, with 7 bases fitting TRBD1. This CDR3 region has 15 residues. Germline loops: CDR1 SNHLY, CDR2 FYNNEI. With 6 bases clipped from V and 0 bases from J, the junction kept 8 bases outside the gene matches. CDR3 sequence (DNA): TGTGCCAGCAGCGATAAATGGGACAGCTCCTACGAGCAGTACTTC. This sequence encodes CASSDKWDSSYEQYF.

This clone appeared a single time. This chain joins TRBV5-1 and TRBJ2-2; 15 bases agree with TRBD2. CDR1 SGHRS and CDR2 YFSETQ come from the germline V gene. With 4 bases clipped from V and 4 bases from J, the junction kept 8 bases outside the gene matches. The CDR3 sequence is 18 residues long. In DNA, the CDR3 is TGCGCCAGCAGCCTCGGACTAGCGGGAGGGCCCAGCACCGGGGAGCTGTTTTTT. Its translation: CASSLGLAGGPSTGELFF. Combining the CDR3 with reference TRBV5-1 and TRBJ2-2 gives the whole variable domain KAGVTQTPRYLIKTRGQQVTLSCSPISGHRSVSWYQQTPGQGLQFLFEYFSETQRNKGNFPGRFSGRQFSNSRSEMNVSTLELGDSALYLCASSLGLAGGPSTGELFFGEGSRLTVL.

The CDR3 DNA reads as TGTGCCAGCACCCCGGGGGACGGGAGCACAGATACGCAGTATTTT. Translated, it gives CASTPGDGSTDTQYF. This sequence joins TRBV7-9 and TRBJ2-3; D might be TRBD2 (6 bases). Germline values: CDR1 SEHNR, CDR2 FQNEAQ (reference sequence). This CDR3 comprises 15 residues. Trimming took 7 bases from V and 0 from J, leaving 14 bases between them.

The chain uses TRBV4-1 and TRBJ2-5; D is possibly TRBD2 (6 bases). Germline V lookup: CDR1 MGHRA, CDR2 YSYEKL. The CDR3 is made up of 15 amino acids. The V end was cut by 3 bases, the J end by 5 bases, with 16 bases between. The CDR3 is CASSHGTLASETQYF. The CDR3, as DNA: TGCGCCAGCAGCCACGGGACTTTGGCATCGGAGACCCAGTACTTC.

The chain couples TRBV7-9 to TRBJ2-3; possibly TRBD2 for D (6 bases). This CDR3 contains 14 residues. Trimming took off 5 bases at V and 10 bases at J, with 19 bases between the two ends. CDR1 and CDR2 (germline): SEHNR, FQNEAQ (reference sequence). The DNA of the CDR3 is TGTGCCAGCAGCCCCAGGGACTCCCGGGGGTCGCAGTATTTT. This translates into CASSPRDSRGSQYF. Filled out from reference TRBV7-9 and TRBJ2-3, the complete variable domain reads DTGVSQNPRHKITKRGQNVTFRCDPISEHNRLYWYRQTLGQGPEFLTYFQNEAQLEKSRLLSDRFSAERPKGSFSTLEIQRTEQGDSAMYLCASSPRDSRGSQYFGPGTRLTVL.

The V and J genes are TRBV5-1 and TRBJ1-2; TRBD1 matches 9 bases. The trim removed 4 bases at V and 5 bases at J, leaving 12 bases unmatched. Germline CDR1 and CDR2: SGHRS and YFSETQ. CDR3 length: 16 residues. In DNA form, the CDR3 reads TGCGCCAGCAGCCAAATCGGGGGACAGGGAGGTTATGGCTACACCTTC. This translates into CASSQIGGQGGYGYTF.

This rearrangement joins TRBV21-1 to TRBJ2-1; TRBD1 is the table's D call, not checked against the DNA. TRBV21-1 is recorded as a pseudogene. There are 14 residues in the CDR3. The CDR3 protein is CASSVGHIYNEQFF. CDR3 bases: TGTGCCAGCAGTGTGGGACATATCTACAATGAGCAGTTCTTC.

The gene calls are TRBV18 and TRBJ2-7; TRBD2 agrees at 8 bases. Germline loops: CDR1 KGHSH, CDR2 LQKENI. This CDR3 region has 15 residues. J was trimmed by 4 bases and V by 2 bases; bases with no gene match: 7. The CDR3: CASSPGSGSKYEQYF. The CDR3 coding sequence is TGTGCCAGCTCACCAGGGAGCGGGAGTAAGTACGAGCAGTACTTC.

The CDR3 region has the DNA TGTGCCAGCAGTGAAGTAGGACAGGGCCGAAGCTCCTACGAGCAGTACTTC. As protein: CASSEVGQGRSSYEQYF. The V gene is TRBV2, the J gene TRBJ2-7; the match to TRBD1 covers 8 bases. CDR3 size: 17 residues. V dropped 1 base and J dropped 0; count of bases not matched to a gene: 8. Germline assignment: CDR1 SNHLY and CDR2 FYNNEI.

V usage is TRBV10-3 and J usage is TRBJ1-2, with 9 bases that match TRBD1. V gave up 5 bases and J gave up 8 bases; unmatched junction bases: 15. CDR1 ENHRY and CDR2 SYGVKD come from the germline V gene. This CDR3 region has 16 residues. The CDR3 bases are TGTGCCATCAGTCTAGACCCGGGACAGGGTTTGAGGGGCTACACCTTC. Protein product: CAISLDPGQGLRGYTF.

The V and J genes are TRBV30 and TRBJ2-3; maybe TRBD1 (6 bases). The germline V and J ends were trimmed by 0 bases and 7 bases, with 17 bases remaining between them. The CDR3 consists of 15 residues. The germline V gene has CDR1 GTSNPN and CDR2 SVGIG (reference sequence). The CDR3 is CAWSVLRTASNTQYF. DNA for the CDR3: TGTGCCTGGAGTGTACTAAGGACAGCGTCTAATACGCAGTATTTT.

The V call is TRBV30, the J call TRBJ2-5; 8 nucleotides line up with TRBD1. With V trimmed by 2 bases and J by 2 bases, 4 bases remained unmatched. Per germline, CDR1 GTSNPN and CDR2 SVGIG (reference sequence). CDR3 size: 14 residues. The CDR3 spells CAWSQGARQETQYF. The CDR3 DNA sequence: TGTGCCTGGAGTCAGGGGGCGAGGCAAGAGACCCAGTACTTC.

The rearrangement uses TRBV7-5 and TRBJ2-1; the table's D call of TRBD2 was not tested on the DNA. TRBV7-5 is a documented pseudogene. This CDR3 has 17 amino acids. The CDR3 here is CVRSCASRLASYNEQFF. In DNA, the CDR3 is TGTGTCAGAAGCTGTGCATCCCGACTAGCCTCCTACAATGAGCAGTTCTTC.

The chain employs TRBV3-1 (or the pseudogene TRBV3-2) and TRBJ2-7, with TRBD1 identical over 10 bases. The CDR3 sequence is 15 residues long. From germline, CDR1 is LGHDT and CDR2 YNNKEL (reference sequence). V lost 4 bases and J lost 4; bases outside the gene matches: 7. The CDR3 sequence is CASSRGQGVFYEQYF. DNA for the CDR3: TGTGCCAGCAGCCGCGGACAGGGGGTATTTTACGAGCAGTACTTC.

The V call is TRBV2, the J call TRBJ2-7, with 7 bases lining up with TRBD2. The ends lost 8 bases at V and 3 bases at J; junction bases unmatched: 25. The CDR3 sequence is 19 residues long. Germline values: CDR1 SNHLY, CDR2 FYNNEI. CDR3 region: CASDRGVVVPGTTGYEQYF. In DNA, the CDR3 is TGTGCCAGCGATCGGGGGGTGGTAGTCCCCGGGACTACGGGCTACGAGCAGTACTTC.

The chain combines TRBV5-1 with TRBJ2-3, with 8 positions matching TRBD1. This CDR3 is built from 16 residues. With V trimmed by 1 base and J by 2 bases, 6 bases remained unmatched. From germline, CDR1 is SGHRS and CDR2 YFSETQ. Here the CDR3 DNA reads TGCGCCAGCAGCTTGACCGGACAGGGAGCCACAGATACGCAGTATTTT. It codes for CASSLTGQGATDTQYF.

The V gene is TRBV5-1, the J gene TRBJ2-7; D perhaps matches TRBD2 (6 bases). V was trimmed by 4 bases and J by 2 bases, leaving 10 bases between them. CDR3 length: 13 amino acids. Germline V gene lookup returns CDR1 SGHRS and CDR2 YFSETQ. The CDR3 DNA follows: TGCGCCAGCAGCGCGGGCGGGACCTACGAGCAGTACTTC. This encodes CASSAGGTYEQYF.

The V gene is TRBV5-1, the J gene TRBJ1-1; tentative D call: TRBD1 (5 bases). The length of the CDR3 is 13 residues. Per germline, CDR1 SGHRS and CDR2 YFSETQ. Trimming shortened V by 0 bases and J by 6 bases, and 9 bases separated the two germline ends. CDR3 region: CASSLEGVSEAFF. The CDR3 DNA reads TGCGCCAGCAGCTTGGAAGGGGTCTCTGAAGCTTTCTTT. The whole variable domain, filled in from reference TRBV5-1 and TRBJ1-1, reads KAGVTQTPRYLIKTRGQQVTLSCSPISGHRSVSWYQQTPGQGLQFLFEYFSETQRNKGNFPGRFSGRQFSNSRSEMNVSTLELGDSALYLCASSLEGVSEAFFGQGTRLTVV.